This T cell receptor (delta chain) was obtained from a study of gamma-delta chains in newborns, infants, children (dated by TCRdb to the late 2010s). Regarding the study in general: According to the title of the study, polyclonal expansion of innate gammadelta T cells immediately after birth is driven by microbial exposure. How innate gammadelta T cell populations in human newborns were shaped by microbial exposure immediately after birth was investigated in the study.

The germline V gene encodes CDR1 GEAIGNYY and CDR2 EKD. The CDR3 runs 19 amino acids, cysteine and phenylalanine included. Solely the CDR3 DNA is kept, with 57 bases framed from the first base. Reads for this sample came from an Illumina MiSeq. In TCRdb, clones were called once more from the public reads by CATT, and rows of identical DNA were later combined. The sample table records over 6,500 delta-chain clones; over 2% of these occur just once. The ten biggest clones cover approximately 11% of the sample. About this clone itself: Its antigen is still unknown. A much larger clonotype is one base distant, so this may be a read error. Other DNA sequences in the same sample also yield this CDR3.

Here the chain combines TRDV2 and TRDJ3, and TRDD3 aligns with 10 junction nucleotides. Sequencing was carried out using blood. The sequence derives from a child who was a newborn, infant or young child, either healthy, febrile or measles-vaccinated (not recorded which). The DNA reads TGTGCCTGTGACACCTGGGGGATACCCAGCTCCTGGGACACTCGACAGATGTTTTTC. Its translation reads: CACDTWGIPSSWDTRQMFF.